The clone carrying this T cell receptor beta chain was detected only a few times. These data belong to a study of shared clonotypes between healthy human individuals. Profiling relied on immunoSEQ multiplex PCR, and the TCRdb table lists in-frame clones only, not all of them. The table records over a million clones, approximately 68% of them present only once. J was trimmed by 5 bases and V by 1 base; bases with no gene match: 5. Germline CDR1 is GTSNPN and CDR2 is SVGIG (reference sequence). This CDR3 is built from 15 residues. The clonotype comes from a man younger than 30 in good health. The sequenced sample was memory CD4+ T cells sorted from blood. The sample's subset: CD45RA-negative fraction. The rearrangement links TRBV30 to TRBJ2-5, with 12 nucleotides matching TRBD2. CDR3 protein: CAWSGGTSGGETQYF. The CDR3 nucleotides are TGTGCCTGGAGTGGAGGAACTAGCGGGGGGGAGACCCAGTACTTC.